This T cell receptor (gamma chain) emerged from a study of gamma-delta T cells after stem cell transplantation. CDR3 length: 18 amino acids. Germline V gene sequence: CDR1 GITISATS, CDR2 ISYDGTV (reference sequence). Turning to this clone: A far larger clone is off by one base, so a read error is likely.

TCRdb ran CATT on the RT-PCR reads. The sample gives 400 or so gamma-chain clones, 2% to 2.5% of which show up once; over 30% is in the top ten. Material: gamma-delta T cells. V is TRGV9 and J is TRGJP. The source is a human donor. It is not recorded whose cells these are; they may come from a transplant donor. The CDR3 region has the DNA TGTGCCTTGTGGGAGAAGCGATTCCAAGAGTCGGGCAAAAAAATCAAGGTATTT. Translating it yields CALWEKRFQESGKKIKVF.